The 12 T cell receptor beta chains presented below share a single source sample, sequenced in a study of metastatic and nonmetastatic thyroid tumors. Treatment of any kind had been given to no patient before thyroid surgery. Through MiXCR, TCRdb re-clonotyped the PCR reads. The table has around 40,000 clones, approximately 17% seen once; the top ten hold 6.2%. The specimen sequenced was blood. The receptors stem from a male donor with papillary thyroid cancer or a benign thyroid nodule (not recorded which). Some clones in this sample may be carry-over from other donors' samples.

The V call is TRBV5-4, the J call TRBJ2-3; perhaps TRBD2 as D (5 bases). The CDR3 extends over 17 amino acids. The V end was cut by 3 bases, the J end by 2 bases, with 19 bases between. From germline, CDR1 is SGHNT and CDR2 YYREEE (reference sequence). The DNA for the CDR3 is TGTGCCAGCAGCTGGGTACCCAGCGAGAGGGACACAGATACGCAGTATTTT. This codes for CASSWVPSERDTDTQYF.

This sequence joins TRBV2 and TRBJ2-3; 11 bases fit TRBD2. The CDR3 length is 15 residues. Germline V gene data show CDR1 as SNHLY and CDR2 as FYNNEI. V lost 6 bases to trimming and J lost 7 bases; unmatched junction nucleotides: 9. CDR3 region: CASRELAGVPYTQYF. In DNA, the CDR3 is TGTGCCAGCAGAGAACTAGCGGGAGTGCCATATACGCAGTATTTT.

CDR3 sequence (DNA): TGTGCCACCAGTGATTTGGAGGGCCGAGGGCGAAATCAGCCCCAGCATTTT. Amino acid sequence: CATSDLEGRGRNQPQHF. The chain links TRBV24-1 to TRBJ1-5; D not resolved. The V gene lost 0 bases and the J gene lost 4 bases, with 15 bases spanning the gap. The CDR3 covers 17 residues. Germline CDR1 reads KGHDR; CDR2 reads SFDVKD.

This clone was recorded once. The chain links TRBV11-2 to TRBJ2-1; 10 bases fit TRBD1. Trimming at V came to 4 bases and at J to 7 bases, leaving 10 bases not matched to a gene. The CDR3 consists of 16 residues. Per germline, CDR1 SGHAT and CDR2 FQNNGV. CDR3 sequence: CASSSIPGQGSNEQFF. Here the CDR3 DNA reads TGTGCCAGCAGCTCTATACCGGGACAGGGGTCTAATGAGCAGTTCTTC.

This clone showed up many times. This chain links TRBV6-1 with TRBJ1-1, with 8 bases that match TRBD1. V lost 4 bases to trimming and J lost 7 bases; unmatched junction nucleotides: 5. The V gene's germline CDR1 is MNHNS and CDR2 SASEGT. CDR3 length: 13 residues. CDR3 bases: TGTGCCAGCAGTGCCCCCGGGACAGGTGAAGCTTTCTTT. Amino acid sequence: CASSAPGTGEAFF.

This clone occurred many times. This rearrangement joins TRBV10-3 to TRBJ2-1, with 7 bases identical to TRBD1. The CDR3 spans 15 residues. Germline values: CDR1 ENHRY, CDR2 SYGVKD. V was clipped by 2 bases and J by 6 bases; unmatched bases: 7. CDR3 coding DNA: TGTGCCATCAGTGAGCTTAAGGGACAGACCAATGAGCAGTTCTTC. It is translated as CAISELKGQTNEQFF.

There are many counts of this clone. The CDR3, as DNA: TGTGCCAGCGCCCAAGCTGAGGGGGCAGATACGCAGTATTTT. Residues: CASAQAEGADTQYF. The chain joins TRBV6-4 to TRBJ2-3; possibly TRBD1 for D (6 bases). The germline gives CDR1 MRHNA, CDR2 SNTAGT. With 8 bases removed from V and 4 bases from J, the gap between germline ends came to 16 bases. The CDR3 is made up of 14 amino acids.

The chain employs TRBV5-1 and TRBJ2-3; the match to TRBD2 covers 10 bases. CDR1 and CDR2 (germline): SGHRS, YFSETQ. This CDR3 is built from 14 residues. J was trimmed by 14 bases and V by 6 bases; bases with no gene match: 15. Here the CDR3 reads CASTPGLASDTRYF. The CDR3, as DNA: TGCGCCAGCACCCCGGGACTAGCGTCAGATACTCGGTATTTT.

This clone was picked up a small number of times. The V gene is TRBV5-6, the J gene TRBJ2-6; no reliable D call. The ends were cut back, 4 bases at V and 1 base at J, with 3 bases in the middle. CDR1 SGHDT and CDR2 YYEEEE come from the germline V gene. CDR3 length: 13 amino acids. CDR3 loop: CASSRSGANVLTF. CDR3 in DNA: TGTGCCAGCAGCAGATCTGGGGCCAACGTCCTGACTTTC.

This clone was observed a few times. The germline gene is not matched at one end of the junction; a read error may be the cause. The chain employs TRBV7-9 and TRBJ1-2; 8 positions agree with TRBD1. CDR1 SEHNR and CDR2 FQNEAQ come from the germline V gene (reference sequence). This CDR3 contains 14 residues. The DNA of the CDR3 is TGTGCCATCAGCTGGACAGGGCTTTGTTATGGCTACACCTTC. Protein product: CAISWTGLCYGYTF. The full variable domain, in which reference TRBV7-9 and TRBJ1-2 provide the parts outside the CDR3, is DTGVSQNPRHKITKRGQNVTFRCDPISEHNRLYWYRQTLGQGPEFLTYFQNEAQLEKSRLLSDRFSAERPKGSFSTLEIQRTEQGDSAMYLCAISWTGLCYGYTFGSGTRLTVV.

This clone is large (0.1 to 1%) within its sample. The chain links TRBV14 to TRBJ1-2; 8 bases match TRBD1. Germline-derived CDR1 and CDR2 are SGHDN and FVKESK. V gave up 3 bases and J gave up 7 bases; unmatched junction bases: 1. This CDR3 spans 12 amino acids. CDR3 nucleotide sequence: TGTGCCAGCAGCCAGGACAGGGTTGGCTACACCTTC. Amino acids: CASSQDRVGYTF.

The table lists this clone with many counts. The chain recombines TRBV5-4 with TRBJ2-7; D not certain. Germline lookup yields CDR1 SGHNT and CDR2 YYREEE (reference sequence). The CDR3 has 13 residues. V lost 0 bases to trimming and J lost 2 bases, with 6 bases between them. CDR3 amino acids: CASSLDRAYEQYF. The CDR3 DNA follows: TGTGCCAGCAGCTTGGACAGAGCCTACGAGCAGTACTTC. Combining the CDR3 with reference TRBV5-4 and TRBJ2-7 gives the whole variable domain ETGVTQSPTHLIKTRGQQVTLRCSSQSGHNTVSWYQQALGQGPQFIFQYYREEENGRGNFPPRFSGLQFPNYSSELNVNALELDDSALYLCASSLDRAYEQYFGPGTRLTVT.